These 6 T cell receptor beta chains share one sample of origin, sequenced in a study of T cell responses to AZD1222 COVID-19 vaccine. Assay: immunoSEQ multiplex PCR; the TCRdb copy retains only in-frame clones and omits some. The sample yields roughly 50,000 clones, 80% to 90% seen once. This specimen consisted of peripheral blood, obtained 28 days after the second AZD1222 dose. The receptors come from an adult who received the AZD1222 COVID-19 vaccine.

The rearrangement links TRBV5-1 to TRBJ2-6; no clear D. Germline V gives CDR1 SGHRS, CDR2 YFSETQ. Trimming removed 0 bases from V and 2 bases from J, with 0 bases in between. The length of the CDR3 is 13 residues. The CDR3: CASSLAGANVLTF. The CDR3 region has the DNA TGCGCCAGCAGCTTGGCTGGGGCCAACGTCCTGACTTTC.

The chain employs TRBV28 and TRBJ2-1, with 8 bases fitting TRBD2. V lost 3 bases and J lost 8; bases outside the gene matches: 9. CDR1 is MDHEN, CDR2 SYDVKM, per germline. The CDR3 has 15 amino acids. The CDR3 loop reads CASSFWSGSNDEQFF. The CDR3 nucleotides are TGTGCCAGCAGTTTTTGGAGCGGGAGTAACGATGAGCAGTTCTTC.

CDR3 nucleotides: TGTGCCAGCAGCTCTCTAGCGGGAAGACATGCAGATACGCAGTATTTT. It codes for CASSSLAGRHADTQYF. This sequence joins TRBV11-2 and TRBJ2-3, with TRBD2 matching over 9 bases. V lost 4 bases to trimming and J lost 4 bases; unmatched junction nucleotides: 9. CDR3 length: 16 amino acids. CDR1 is SGHAT, CDR2 FQNNGV, per germline.

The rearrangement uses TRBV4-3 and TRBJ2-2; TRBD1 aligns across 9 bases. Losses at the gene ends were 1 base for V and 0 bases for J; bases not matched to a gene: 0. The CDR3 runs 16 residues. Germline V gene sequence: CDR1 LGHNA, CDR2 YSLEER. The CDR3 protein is CASSQGTGANTGELFF. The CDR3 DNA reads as TGCGCCAGCAGCCAAGGGACAGGGGCGAACACCGGGGAGCTGTTTTTT.

The CDR3 sequence is CASSLEMSTEAFF. In DNA form, the CDR3 reads TGTGCCAGCAGCTTAGAGATGAGCACTGAAGCTTTCTTT. The V and J genes are TRBV7-2 and TRBJ1-1, with unresolved D. V lost 1 base, J lost 4 bases, and 7 bases lay in between. This CDR3 region has 13 residues. The germline V gene has CDR1 SGHTA and CDR2 FQGNSA.

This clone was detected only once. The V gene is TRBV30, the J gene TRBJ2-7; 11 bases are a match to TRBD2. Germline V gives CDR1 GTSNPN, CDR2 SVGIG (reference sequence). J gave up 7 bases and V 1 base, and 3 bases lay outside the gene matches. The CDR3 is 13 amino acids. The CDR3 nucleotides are TGTGCCTGGAGTGGCACTAGCGGGAGAGAGCAGTACTTC. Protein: CAWSGTSGREQYF.